This passage covers 21 T cell receptor beta chains from one sample sequenced in a study of cytomegalovirus exposure and HLA in healthy donors. Use of 60 Vbeta and 13 Jbeta primers characterized the PCR. Profiled with immunoSEQ multiplex PCR; TCRdb holds only in-frame clones, not every one. This sample has 210,000 or so clones, with around 80% found just once. The sample consisted of PBMCs. The receptors derive from a boy between 2 and 10 years old in good health and CMV-seronegative.

The chain combines TRBV5-1 with TRBJ2-2; 10 bases match TRBD1. The CDR3 contains 16 residues. The germline V gene has CDR1 SGHRS and CDR2 YFSETQ. The trim removed 4 bases at V and 4 bases at J, leaving 7 bases unmatched. The CDR3, as DNA: TGCGCCAGCAGCGACGACAGGGGGCTAAGCACCGGGGAGCTGTTTTTT. It translates to CASSDDRGLSTGELFF.

The CDR3 spells CASGGVVSLYGYTF. The CDR3 bases are TGTGCCAGCGGGGGGGTGGTGTCCTTATATGGCTACACCTTC. The chain uses TRBV2 and TRBJ1-2, with D perhaps TRBD1 (5 bases). Germline CDR1 reads SNHLY; CDR2 reads FYNNEI. Trimming pared 8 bases from V and 5 bases from J, leaving 18 bases between. The CDR3 sequence is 14 residues long.

The V call is TRBV7-9, the J call TRBJ1-1; D gene uncertain. This CDR3 has 14 residues. V lost 1 base, J lost 1 base, and 7 bases lay in between. In germline, CDR1 is SEHNR, CDR2 FQNEAQ (reference sequence). CDR3 in amino acids: CASSLERANTEAFF. The CDR3, as DNA: TGTGCCAGCAGCTTAGAGAGGGCGAACACTGAAGCTTTCTTT.

This sequence joins TRBV15 and TRBJ2-7, with D maybe TRBD1 (6 bases). Germline CDR1 is LNHNV and CDR2 is YYDKDF (reference sequence). V was cut by 0 bases and J by 3 bases, with 12 bases left in between. The CDR3 spans 15 residues. The CDR3: CATSRDIPDSYEQYF. The CDR3 DNA reads as TGTGCCACCAGCAGAGATATCCCGGACAGCTACGAGCAGTACTTC.

In this sample, this clone turned up once. The rearrangement joins TRBV30 to TRBJ2-5; D is uncertain. V gave up 4 bases and J gave up 5 bases, with 8 bases separating them. This CDR3 has 11 residues. Per the germline V gene, CDR1 is GTSNPN and CDR2 is SVGIG (reference sequence). Here the CDR3 reads CAWTIEETQYF. DNA of the CDR3: TGTGCCTGGACGATTGAGGAGACCCAGTACTTC.

This clone was detected once. One end of the junction varies from germline; a read error may be responsible. The chain has TRBV30 and TRBJ2-7, with D perhaps matching TRBD1 (7 bases). CDR3 length: 12 amino acids. CDR1 GTSNPN and CDR2 SVGIG come from the germline V gene (reference sequence). The CDR3 sequence is CAWSSDREEQHF. As DNA, the CDR3 is TGTGCCTGGAGTAGTGACAGGGAGGAGCAGCACTTC. The whole variable domain, remainder taken from reference TRBV30 and TRBJ2-7, is SQTIHQWPATLVQPVGSPLSLECTVEGTSNPNLYWYRQAAGRGLQLLFYSVGIGQISSEVPQNLSASRPQDRQFILSSKKLLLSDSGFYLCAWSSDREEQHFGPGTRLTVT.

This chain uses TRBV19 with TRBJ2-1, with a possible D match to TRBD2 (7 bases). This CDR3 region has 16 residues. V was clipped by 4 bases and J by 2 bases, with 15 bases between them. Germline CDR1 and CDR2: LNHDA and SQIVND (reference sequence). For the CDR3, the DNA is TGTGCCAGTAGTAAGGGGGGGAGGGCCCCCTACAATGAGCAGTTCTTC. Its protein product is CASSKGGRAPYNEQFF.

This chain links TRBV6-5 with TRBJ1-5; D gene uncertain. CDR1 is MNHEY, CDR2 SVGAGI, per germline. V lost 6 bases and J 7 bases, leaving 13 bases between the germline ends. The CDR3 runs 13 residues. The CDR3 DNA reads as TGTGCCAGCAGAACTATGGAGGACCAGCCCCAGCATTTT. Amino acids: CASRTMEDQPQHF.

The chain is built from TRBV2 and TRBJ1-2; no clear D. CDR3 length equals 13 residues. V gave up 8 bases and J gave up 4 bases, with 14 bases separating them. Germline-derived CDR1 and CDR2 are SNHLY and FYNNEI. CDR3 nucleotide sequence: TGTGCCAGCGAGGGTTACAACCTCTATGGCTACACCTTC. The encoded protein is CASEGYNLYGYTF. Drawing the rest from reference TRBV2 and TRBJ1-2, the complete variable domain is EPEVTQTPSHQVTQMGQEVILRCVPISNHLYFYWYRQILGQKVEFLVSFYNNEISEKSEIFDDQFSVERPDGSNFTLKIRSTKLEDSAMYFCASEGYNLYGYTFGSGTRLTVV.

The chain recombines TRBV27 with TRBJ2-7, with 7 positions matching TRBD1. This CDR3 has 14 amino acids. V gave up 6 bases and J gave up 2 bases; unmatched junction bases: 7. CDR1 MNHEY and CDR2 SMNVEV come from the germline V gene (reference sequence). The CDR3 DNA reads TGTGCCAGCAGGTGGGACAGCCTAACCTACGAGCAGTACTTC. Protein sequence: CASRWDSLTYEQYF.

This clone occurred a few times. This chain connects TRBV6-6 to TRBJ1-1; D might be TRBD1 (5 bases). Germline CDR1 is MNHNY and CDR2 is SVGAGI (reference sequence). The CDR3 sequence is 14 residues long. Trimming removed 0 bases from V and 7 bases from J, with 12 bases in between. DNA of the CDR3: TGTGCCAGCAGTTACTCGGGGGGAACCGGTGAAGCTTTCTTT. Protein product: CASSYSGGTGEAFF.

This chain uses TRBV6-5 with TRBJ1-3, with D perhaps TRBD1 (5 bases). Germline assignment: CDR1 MNHEY and CDR2 SVGAGI. CDR3 length: 14 residues. Trimming took off 6 bases at V and 4 bases at J, with 13 bases between the two ends. CDR3 protein: CASSPTRGGNTIYF. CDR3 nucleotide sequence: TGTGCCAGCAGCCCTACAAGGGGAGGAAACACCATATATTTT.

V gene TRBV6-5 combines with J gene TRBJ1-1, with TRBD1 identical over 10 bases. CDR3 length: 16 residues. The germline gives CDR1 MNHEY, CDR2 SVGAGI. J gave up 1 base and V 4 bases, and 6 bases lay outside the gene matches. This chain's CDR3 is CASSSIRTGGNTEAFF. As DNA, the CDR3 is TGTGCCAGCAGTTCCATTAGGACAGGGGGGAACACTGAAGCTTTCTTT.

The chain joins TRBV27 to TRBJ2-7, with a possible D match to TRBD1 (6 bases). The V and J ends lost 10 bases and 5 bases respectively, with 18 bases between them. CDR3 length equals 13 residues. Germline-derived CDR1 and CDR2 are MNHEY and SMNVEV (reference sequence). The CDR3: CATGPLGADEQYF. In DNA form, the CDR3 reads TGTGCCACCGGGCCCCTGGGGGCGGACGAGCAGTACTTC.

The genes are TRBV10-1 and TRBJ2-2; TRBD1 might be the D (5 bases). The CDR3 loop spans 14 amino acids. Germline CDR1 is WNHNN and CDR2 is SYGVQD (reference sequence). The V and J ends lost 2 bases and 5 bases respectively, with 9 bases between them. This CDR3 reads CASSEAQATGELFF. The CDR3 DNA reads TGCGCCAGCAGTGAGGCACAGGCGACCGGGGAGCTGTTTTTT.

The count of this clone is one. The genes are TRBV6-1 and TRBJ1-6; D might be TRBD1 (5 bases). V lost 6 bases to trimming and J lost 9 bases, with 15 bases between them. The CDR3 covers 14 residues. Germline-derived CDR1 and CDR2 are MNHNS and SASEGT. CDR3 in DNA: TGTGCCAGCAGCTGGGGTCGGAGGGGTTCACCCCTCCACTTT. It specifies CASSWGRRGSPLHF.

This chain joins TRBV28 and TRBJ1-5, with D possibly being TRBD1 (6 bases). V was trimmed by 4 bases and J by 7 bases, leaving 23 bases between them. This CDR3 is built from 17 residues. Looked up from germline, CDR1 is MDHEN and CDR2 is SYDVKM. The CDR3 here is CASSSIEDTGKRQPQHF. In nucleotides, the CDR3 is TGTGCCAGCAGTTCAATAGAAGACACAGGGAAGCGCCAGCCCCAGCATTTT.

The genes are TRBV7-3 and TRBJ2-1, with no clear D. Germline values: CDR1 SGHTA, CDR2 FQGTGA. The CDR3 loop spans 14 amino acids. Trimming took off 5 bases at V and 6 bases at J, with 14 bases between the two ends. Here the CDR3 DNA reads TGTGCCAGCAGCCCCACCGTGGCTCCCAATGAGCAGTTCTTC. The encoded protein is CASSPTVAPNEQFF.

The chain has TRBV6-5 and TRBJ2-1; 7 bases match TRBD1. This CDR3 region has 14 residues. After removal of 10 bases from V and 6 bases from J, the junction contained 12 bases not matched to a gene. Germline V lookup: CDR1 MNHEY, CDR2 SVGAGI. CDR3 residues: CATMPGQFFNEQFF. DNA of the CDR3: TGTGCCACTATGCCGGGACAGTTCTTCAATGAGCAGTTCTTC.

J is TRBJ2-3 and V is TRBV2, with 7 bases lining up with TRBD2. Germline trimming cut 3 bases from V and 1 base from J; bases unmatched to any gene: 1. From germline, CDR1 is SNHLY and CDR2 FYNNEI. The CDR3 has 14 amino acids. The chain's CDR3 is CASSDLAGTDTQYF. The CDR3 DNA reads as TGTGCCAGCAGTGATCTAGCGGGCACAGATACGCAGTATTTT.

V gene TRBV7-9 combines with J gene TRBJ1-5, with D hard to call. V was pared by 6 bases and J by 0 bases, with 9 bases between. CDR3 length: 14 residues. Germline V gene sequence: CDR1 SEHNR, CDR2 FQNEAQ (reference sequence). CDR3 in DNA: TGTGCCAGCAGTAGAGATCGTAGCAATCAGCCCCAGCATTTT. Protein product: CASSRDRSNQPQHF.